This TCR beta chain originates from a study of stem cell transplantation in POMP-related autoinflammatory disease. The overall study: Impaired MHC class I-dependent CD8+ differentiation was hypothesized from defective thymoproteasomes. Pre-transplant patients had naive-skewed CD4+ T cells and few CD8+ T cells.

This clone showed up just a few times. What it recognizes is unknown. Only in-frame clones appear in the TCRdb table, and some are missing; sequencing was by immunoSEQ multiplex PCR. The sample carries 33,000 or so clones, 88% recorded once. General study results and limits: In patients with PRAID, every analyzed T-cell subset tended to show lower diversity and higher clonality. Unique TRB V-J gene pairings were limited in number in patients with PRAID.

The CDR3 runs to 14 residues. Germline CDR1 and CDR2: SGHVS and FNYEAQ. With V trimmed by 6 bases and J by 3 bases, 7 bases remained unmatched. The sequencing here drew on CD4+ T cells from PBMCs, taken before stem cell transplantation. The receptor was isolated from a human donor with POMP-related autoinflammation and immune dysregulation (PRAID). The chain joins TRBV7-6 to TRBJ1-2; 7 bases line up with TRBD1. The CDR3 loop reads CASSRGQEYYGYTF. For the CDR3, the DNA is TGTGCCAGCAGTCGCGGACAGGAATACTATGGCTACACCTTC.